This is a list of T cell receptor beta chains from one sample in a study of graft-versus-host responses after intestinal transplantation. TCRdb's table, derived via immunoSEQ multiplex PCR, lists solely in-frame clones and lacks some. This table has 9,000 to 10,000 clones, around 94% appearing once. Sequencing was performed on PBMCs, taken 8 days after intestinal transplant. These receptors were taken from a human patient who received an intestinal transplant, so some T cells may come from the graft donor. Each CDR3 is given without its conserved first and last residue.

J gene: TRBJ2-1
V gene: TRBV5-6
CDR3 protein: ASSLRLRGGSYNEQF

J gene: TRBJ2-1
V gene: TRBV7-8
CDR3 protein: ASSLQVYNEQF

J gene: TRBJ1-4
V gene: TRBV7-9
CDR3 protein: ASSRGDSMANEKLF

J gene: TRBJ2-7
V gene: TRBV11-2
CDR3 protein: ASSLINTGASEQY

J gene: TRBJ1-2
V gene: TRBV18
CDR3 protein: ASSPSRGDSYGYT

J gene: TRBJ2-7
V gene: TRBV2
CDR3 protein: ASSPPGLRVYEQY

J gene: TRBJ2-3
V gene: TRBV19
CDR3 protein: ASSWLAGGTDTQY

J gene: TRBJ2-3
V gene: TRBV6-5
CDR3 protein: ASSWRDTQY

J gene: TRBJ2-5
V gene: TRBV7-2
CDR3 protein: ASSPTLNGPQTQY

J gene: TRBJ1-3
V gene: TRBV4-1
CDR3 protein: ASSQDGGQGKTGNTIY

J gene: TRBJ2-6
V gene: TRBV7-6
CDR3 protein: ASSSYISRSGANVLT

J gene: TRBJ2-1
V gene: TRBV6-1
CDR3 protein: ASSVQRETGYEQF

J gene: TRBJ2-7
V gene: TRBV12-5
CDR3 protein: ASGLDRGDSYEQY

J gene: TRBJ2-1
V gene: TRBV11-2
CDR3 protein: ASSSPNEQF

J gene: TRBJ2-7
V gene: TRBV27
CDR3 protein: ASSFPGQIYEQY

J gene: TRBJ1-1
V gene: TRBV27
CDR3 protein: ASSWVGQGNTEAF

J gene: TRBJ1-1
V gene: TRBV2
CDR3 protein: ASSDSGASEAF